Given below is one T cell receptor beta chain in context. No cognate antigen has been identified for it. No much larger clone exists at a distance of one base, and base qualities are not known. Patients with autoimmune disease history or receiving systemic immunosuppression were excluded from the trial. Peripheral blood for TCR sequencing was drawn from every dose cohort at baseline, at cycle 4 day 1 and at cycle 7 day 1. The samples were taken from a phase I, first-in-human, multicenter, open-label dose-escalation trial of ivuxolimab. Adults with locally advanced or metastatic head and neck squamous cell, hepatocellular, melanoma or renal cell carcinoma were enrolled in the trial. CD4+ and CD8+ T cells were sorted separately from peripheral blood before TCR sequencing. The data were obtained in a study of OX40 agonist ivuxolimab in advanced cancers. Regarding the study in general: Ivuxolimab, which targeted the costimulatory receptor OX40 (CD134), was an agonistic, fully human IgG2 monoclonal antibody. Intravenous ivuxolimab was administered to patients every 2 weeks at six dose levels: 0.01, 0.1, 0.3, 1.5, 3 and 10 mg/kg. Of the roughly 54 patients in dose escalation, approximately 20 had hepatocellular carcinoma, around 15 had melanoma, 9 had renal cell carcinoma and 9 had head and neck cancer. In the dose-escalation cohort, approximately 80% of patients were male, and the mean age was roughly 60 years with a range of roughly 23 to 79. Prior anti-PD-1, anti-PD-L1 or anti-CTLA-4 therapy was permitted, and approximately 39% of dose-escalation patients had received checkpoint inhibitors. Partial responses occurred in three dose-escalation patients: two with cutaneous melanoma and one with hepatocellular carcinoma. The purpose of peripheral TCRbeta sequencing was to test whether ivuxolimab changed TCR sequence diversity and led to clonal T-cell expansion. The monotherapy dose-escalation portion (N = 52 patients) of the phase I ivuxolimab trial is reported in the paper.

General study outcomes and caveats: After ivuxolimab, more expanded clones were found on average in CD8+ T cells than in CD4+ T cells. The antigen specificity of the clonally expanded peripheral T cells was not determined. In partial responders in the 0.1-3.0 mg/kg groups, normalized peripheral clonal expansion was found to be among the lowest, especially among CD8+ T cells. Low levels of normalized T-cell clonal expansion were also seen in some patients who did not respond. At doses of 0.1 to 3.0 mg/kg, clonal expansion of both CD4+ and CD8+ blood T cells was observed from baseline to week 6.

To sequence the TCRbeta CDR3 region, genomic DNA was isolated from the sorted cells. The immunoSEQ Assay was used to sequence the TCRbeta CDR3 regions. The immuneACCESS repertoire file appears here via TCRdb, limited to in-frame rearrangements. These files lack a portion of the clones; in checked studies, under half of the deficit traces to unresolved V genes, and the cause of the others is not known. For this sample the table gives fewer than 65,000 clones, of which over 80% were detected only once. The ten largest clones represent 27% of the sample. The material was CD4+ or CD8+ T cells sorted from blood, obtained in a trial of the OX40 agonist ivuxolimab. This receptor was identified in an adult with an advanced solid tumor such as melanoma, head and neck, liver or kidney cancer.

The CDR3 region reads CASSLDTGLGSPLHF. The bases are TGCGCCAGCAGCTTGGATACAGGGCTGGGTTCACCCCTCCACTTT. The V and J segments used are TRBV5-1 and TRBJ1-6; TRBD1 might be the D gene, on 6 matching bases. The CDR3 measures 15 amino acids from cysteine to phenylalanine. The CDR3 DNA has 45 bases and is translated from base 1. Sequences SGHRS (CDR1) and YFSETQ (CDR2) are obtained from the germline V gene. V was cut back by 0 bases and J by 9 bases, leaving a gap of 13 bases between them.